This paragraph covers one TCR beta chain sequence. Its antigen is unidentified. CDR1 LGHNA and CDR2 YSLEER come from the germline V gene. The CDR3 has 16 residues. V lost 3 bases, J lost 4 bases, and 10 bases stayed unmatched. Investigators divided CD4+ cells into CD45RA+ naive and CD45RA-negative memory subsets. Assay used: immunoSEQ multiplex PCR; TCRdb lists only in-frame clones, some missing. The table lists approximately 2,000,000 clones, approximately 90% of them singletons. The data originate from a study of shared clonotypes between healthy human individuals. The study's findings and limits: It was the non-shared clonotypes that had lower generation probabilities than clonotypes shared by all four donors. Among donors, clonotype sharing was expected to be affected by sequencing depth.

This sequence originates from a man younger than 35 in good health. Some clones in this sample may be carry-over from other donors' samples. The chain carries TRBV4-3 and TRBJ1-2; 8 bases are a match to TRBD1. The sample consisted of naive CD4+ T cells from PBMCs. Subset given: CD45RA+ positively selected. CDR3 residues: CASSQLTGALGYGYTF. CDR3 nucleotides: TGCGCCAGCAGCCAGCTGACAGGGGCCCTCGGCTATGGCTACACCTTC.